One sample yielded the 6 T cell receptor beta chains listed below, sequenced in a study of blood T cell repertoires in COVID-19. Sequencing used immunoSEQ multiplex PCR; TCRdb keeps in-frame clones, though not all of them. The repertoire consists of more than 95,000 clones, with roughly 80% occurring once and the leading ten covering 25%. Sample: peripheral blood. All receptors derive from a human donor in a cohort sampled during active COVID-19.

CDR3: CASRGQLDAFRGNGELFF. Written as DNA, the CDR3 is TGTGCCAGCAGGGGACAGCTAGACGCCTTTCGCGGGAACGGGGAGCTGTTTTTT. V usage is TRBV28 and J usage is TRBJ2-2; D perhaps matches TRBD1 (7 bases). V lost 6 bases, J lost 7 bases, and 27 bases lay in between. The CDR3 is 18 amino acids. Germline CDR1 is MDHEN and CDR2 is SYDVKM.

The CDR3 spells CASSITTSGGDTQYF. The CDR3 DNA reads as TGTGCCAGCAGCATTACGACTAGCGGTGGAGATACGCAGTATTTT. The rearrangement links TRBV11-2 to TRBJ2-3; 9 nucleotides agree with TRBD2. V dropped 5 bases and J dropped 5; count of bases not matched to a gene: 8. This CDR3 has 15 residues. The germline V gene has CDR1 SGHAT and CDR2 FQNNGV. Full variable domain (remainder filled in from reference TRBV11-2 and TRBJ2-3): EAGVAQSPRYKIIEKRQSVAFWCNPISGHATLYWYQQILGQGPKLLIQFQNNGVVDDSQLPKDRFSAERLKGVDSTLKIQPAKLEDSAVYLCASSITTSGGDTQYFGPGTRLTVL.

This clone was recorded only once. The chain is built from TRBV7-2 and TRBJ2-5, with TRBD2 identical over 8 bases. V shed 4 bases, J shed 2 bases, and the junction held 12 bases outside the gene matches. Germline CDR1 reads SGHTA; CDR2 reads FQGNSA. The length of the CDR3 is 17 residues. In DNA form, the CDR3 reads TGTGCCAGCAGCTCGGGTGGGGCGGGGGGCCTTCAAGAGACCCAGTACTTC. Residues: CASSSGGAGGLQETQYF.

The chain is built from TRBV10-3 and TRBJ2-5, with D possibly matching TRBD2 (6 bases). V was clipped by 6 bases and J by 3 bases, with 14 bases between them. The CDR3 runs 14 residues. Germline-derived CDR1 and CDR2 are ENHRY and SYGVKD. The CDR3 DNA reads TGTGCCATCAGGGGGACTGGAACTAAAGAGACCCAGTACTTC. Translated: CAIRGTGTKETQYF.

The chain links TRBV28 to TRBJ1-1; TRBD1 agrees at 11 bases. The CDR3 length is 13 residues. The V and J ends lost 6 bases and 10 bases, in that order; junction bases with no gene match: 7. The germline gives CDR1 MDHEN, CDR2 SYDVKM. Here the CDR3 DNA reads TGTGCCAGCAGGGGGGGACAGGGGGTATCAGCTTTCTTT. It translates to CASRGGQGVSAFF.

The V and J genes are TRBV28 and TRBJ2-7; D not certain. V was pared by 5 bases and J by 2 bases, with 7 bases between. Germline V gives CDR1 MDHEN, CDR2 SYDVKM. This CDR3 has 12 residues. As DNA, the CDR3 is TGTGCCAGCAGTGAGTCGACCTACGAGCAGTACTTC. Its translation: CASSESTYEQYF.